This T cell receptor beta chain was identified in a study of blood T cell repertoires in COVID-19. Study-wide background: Nucleic acid was either cDNA or gDNA, and it came from T cells, B-cell-depleted T cells, or PBMCs.

TCRdb's table, derived via immunoSEQ multiplex PCR, lists solely in-frame clones and lacks some. Among about 160,000 clones listed, just over 90% were seen once. Germline V lookup: CDR1 SGHRS, CDR2 YFSETQ. V was trimmed by 1 base and J by 5 bases, leaving 7 bases between them. There are 13 residues in the CDR3. Material: peripheral blood. This chain uses TRBV5-1 with TRBJ1-5; D remains ambiguous. The TCR was taken from a man between 18 and 35 years old with acute or convalescent COVID-19. The CDR3 spells CASSLTEDQPQHF. CDR3 in DNA: TGCGCCAGCAGCTTGACGGAGGATCAGCCCCAGCATTTT.